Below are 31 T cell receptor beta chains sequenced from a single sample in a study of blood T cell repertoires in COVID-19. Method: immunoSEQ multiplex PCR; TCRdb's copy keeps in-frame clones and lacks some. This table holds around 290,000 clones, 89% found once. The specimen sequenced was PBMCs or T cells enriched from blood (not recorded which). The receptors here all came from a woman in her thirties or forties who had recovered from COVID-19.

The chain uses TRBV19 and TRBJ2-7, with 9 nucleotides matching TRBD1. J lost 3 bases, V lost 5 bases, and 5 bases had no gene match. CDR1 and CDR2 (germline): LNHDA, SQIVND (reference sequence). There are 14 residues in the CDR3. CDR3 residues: CASSPGTGNYEQYF. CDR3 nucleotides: TGTGCCAGTAGTCCCGGGACAGGGAACTACGAGCAGTACTTC.

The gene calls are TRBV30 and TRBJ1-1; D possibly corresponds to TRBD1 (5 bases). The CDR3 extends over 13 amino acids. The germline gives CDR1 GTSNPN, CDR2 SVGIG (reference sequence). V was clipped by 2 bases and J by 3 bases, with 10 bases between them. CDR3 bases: TGTGCCTGGAGTAGGCAGGGATACACTGAAGCTTTCTTT. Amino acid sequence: CAWSRQGYTEAFF.

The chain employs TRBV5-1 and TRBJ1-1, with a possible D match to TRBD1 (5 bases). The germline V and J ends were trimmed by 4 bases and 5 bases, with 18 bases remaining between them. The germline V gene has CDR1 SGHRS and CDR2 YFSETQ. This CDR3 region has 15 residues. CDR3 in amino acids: CASSPRAGLRTEAFF. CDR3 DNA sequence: TGCGCCAGCAGCCCCAGGGCAGGGTTGCGTACTGAAGCTTTCTTT.

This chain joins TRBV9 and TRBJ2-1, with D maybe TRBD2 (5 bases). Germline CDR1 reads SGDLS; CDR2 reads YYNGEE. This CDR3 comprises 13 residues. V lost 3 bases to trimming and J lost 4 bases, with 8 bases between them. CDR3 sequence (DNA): TGTGCCAGCAGCGAGACTACTTACAATGAGCAGTTCTTC. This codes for CASSETTYNEQFF.

CDR3 loop: CASSWGQGAFEQYF. DNA for the CDR3: TGTGCCAGCAGTTGGGGACAGGGGGCATTCGAGCAGTACTTC. The chain couples TRBV2 to TRBJ2-7; 12 positions match TRBD1. The CDR3 is 14 amino acids. Looked up from germline, CDR1 is SNHLY and CDR2 is FYNNEI. Trimming took 5 bases from V and 6 from J; bases not matched to a gene: 5.

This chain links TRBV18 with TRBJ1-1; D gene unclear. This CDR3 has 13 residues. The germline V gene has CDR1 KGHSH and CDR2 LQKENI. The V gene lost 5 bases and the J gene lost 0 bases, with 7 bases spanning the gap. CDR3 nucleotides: TGTGCCAGCTCAAATCAGATGAACACTGAAGCTTTCTTT. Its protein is CASSNQMNTEAFF.

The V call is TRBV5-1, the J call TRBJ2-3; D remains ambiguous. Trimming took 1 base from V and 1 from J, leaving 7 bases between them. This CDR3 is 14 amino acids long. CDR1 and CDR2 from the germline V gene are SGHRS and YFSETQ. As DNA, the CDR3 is TGCGCCAGCAGCTTGATTTCCGGCACAGATACGCAGTATTTT. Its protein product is CASSLISGTDTQYF. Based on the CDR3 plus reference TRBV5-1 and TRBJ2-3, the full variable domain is KAGVTQTPRYLIKTRGQQVTLSCSPISGHRSVSWYQQTPGQGLQFLFEYFSETQRNKGNFPGRFSGRQFSNSRSEMNVSTLELGDSALYLCASSLISGTDTQYFGPGTRLTVL.

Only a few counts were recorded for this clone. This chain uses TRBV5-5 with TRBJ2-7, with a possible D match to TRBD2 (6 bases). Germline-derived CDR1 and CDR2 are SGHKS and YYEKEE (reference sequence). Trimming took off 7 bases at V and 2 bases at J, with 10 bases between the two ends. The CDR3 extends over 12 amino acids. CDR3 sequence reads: CASATGAYEQYF. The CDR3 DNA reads TGTGCCAGCGCGACGGGAGCCTACGAGCAGTACTTC.

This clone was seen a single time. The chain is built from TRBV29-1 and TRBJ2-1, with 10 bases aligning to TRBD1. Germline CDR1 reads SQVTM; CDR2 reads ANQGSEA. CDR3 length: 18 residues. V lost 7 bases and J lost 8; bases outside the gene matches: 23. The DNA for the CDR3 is TGCAGCGCCCAAGAAGACGGGACAGGGGTTTATAATAGTGATGAGCAGTTCTTC. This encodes CSAQEDGTGVYNSDEQFF.

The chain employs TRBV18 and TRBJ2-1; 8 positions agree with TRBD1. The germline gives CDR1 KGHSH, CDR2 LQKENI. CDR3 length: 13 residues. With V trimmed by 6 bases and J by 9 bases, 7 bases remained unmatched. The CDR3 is CASSPTGGSEQFF. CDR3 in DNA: TGTGCCAGCTCGCCTACAGGGGGGAGTGAGCAGTTCTTC. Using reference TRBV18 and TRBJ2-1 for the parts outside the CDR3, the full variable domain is NAGVMQNPRHLVRRRGQEARLRCSPMKGHSHVYWYRQLPEEGLKFMVYLQKENIIDESGMPKERFSAEFPKEGPSILRIQQVVRGDSAAYFCASSPTGGSEQFFGPGTRLTVL.

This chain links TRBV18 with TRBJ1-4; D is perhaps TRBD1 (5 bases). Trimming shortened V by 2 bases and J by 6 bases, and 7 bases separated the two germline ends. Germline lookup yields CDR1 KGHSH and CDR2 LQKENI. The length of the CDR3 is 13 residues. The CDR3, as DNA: TGTGCCAGCTCACCAGGAGGGGATGAAAAACTGTTTTTT. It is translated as CASSPGGDEKLFF.

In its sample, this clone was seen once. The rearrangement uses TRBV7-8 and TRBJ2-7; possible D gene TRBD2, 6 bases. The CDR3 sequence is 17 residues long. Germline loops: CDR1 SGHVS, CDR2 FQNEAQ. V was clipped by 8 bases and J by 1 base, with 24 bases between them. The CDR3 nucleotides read TGTGCCAGCCTTTCGAGGTTAGGAGGGCCGGATTCCTACGAGCAGTACTTC. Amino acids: CASLSRLGGPDSYEQYF.

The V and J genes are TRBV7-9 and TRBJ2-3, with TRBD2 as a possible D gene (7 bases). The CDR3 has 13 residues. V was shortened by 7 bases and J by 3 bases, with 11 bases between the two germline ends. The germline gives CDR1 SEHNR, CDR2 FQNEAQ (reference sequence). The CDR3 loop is CASTKGGTDTQYF. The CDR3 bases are TGTGCCAGCACAAAGGGGGGGACAGATACGCAGTATTTT.

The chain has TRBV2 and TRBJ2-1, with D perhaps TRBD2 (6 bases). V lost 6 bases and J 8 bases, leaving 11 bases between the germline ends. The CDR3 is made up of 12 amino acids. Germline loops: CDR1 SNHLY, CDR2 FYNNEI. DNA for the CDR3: TGTGCCAGCAGGGACGGGAGATATGAGCAGTTCTTC. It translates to CASRDGRYEQFF.

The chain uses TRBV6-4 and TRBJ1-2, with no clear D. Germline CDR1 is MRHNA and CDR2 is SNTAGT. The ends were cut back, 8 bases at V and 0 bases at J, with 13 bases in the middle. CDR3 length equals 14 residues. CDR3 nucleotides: TGTGCCAGCGCTCCAGGATCGACTAACTATGGCTACACCTTC. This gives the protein CASAPGSTNYGYTF.

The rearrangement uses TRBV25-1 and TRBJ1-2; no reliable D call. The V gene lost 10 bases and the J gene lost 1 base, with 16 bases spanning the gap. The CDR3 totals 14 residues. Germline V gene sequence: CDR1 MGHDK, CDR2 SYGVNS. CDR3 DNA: TGTGCCACCGCGAAGGCCGGGGTTAACTATGGCTACACCTTC. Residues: CATAKAGVNYGYTF.

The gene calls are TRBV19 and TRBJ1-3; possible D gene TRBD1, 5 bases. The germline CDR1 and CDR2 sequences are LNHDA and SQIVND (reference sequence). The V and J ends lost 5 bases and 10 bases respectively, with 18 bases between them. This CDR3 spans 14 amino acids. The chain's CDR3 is CASSLGTTSGTIYF. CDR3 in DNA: TGTGCCAGTAGTCTCGGGACTACTTCGGGGACCATATATTTT.

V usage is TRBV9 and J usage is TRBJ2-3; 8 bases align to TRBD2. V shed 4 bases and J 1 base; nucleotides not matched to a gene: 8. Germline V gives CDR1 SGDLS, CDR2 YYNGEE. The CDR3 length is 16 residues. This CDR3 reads CASSYRTSWGTDTQYF. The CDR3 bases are TGTGCCAGCAGCTACCGGACTAGCTGGGGCACAGATACGCAGTATTTT.

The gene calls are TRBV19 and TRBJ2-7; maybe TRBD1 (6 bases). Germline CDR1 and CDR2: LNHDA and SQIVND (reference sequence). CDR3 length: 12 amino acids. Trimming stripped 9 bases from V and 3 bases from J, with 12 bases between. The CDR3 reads CARGGQSYEQYF. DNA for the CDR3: TGTGCCAGGGGTGGACAGAGCTACGAGCAGTACTTC.

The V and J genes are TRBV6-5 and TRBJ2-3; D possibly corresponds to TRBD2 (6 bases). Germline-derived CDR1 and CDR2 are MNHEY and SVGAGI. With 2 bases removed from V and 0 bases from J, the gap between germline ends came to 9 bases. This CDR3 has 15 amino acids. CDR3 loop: CASSYSGRSTDTQYF. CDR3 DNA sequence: TGTGCCAGCAGTTACAGCGGGCGTAGCACAGATACGCAGTATTTT.

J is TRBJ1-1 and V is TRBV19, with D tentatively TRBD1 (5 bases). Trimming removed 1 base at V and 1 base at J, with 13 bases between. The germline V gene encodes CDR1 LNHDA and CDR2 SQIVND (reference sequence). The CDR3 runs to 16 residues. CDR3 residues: CASSIGKGSPNTEAFF. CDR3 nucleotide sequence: TGTGCCAGTAGTATAGGGAAGGGGTCCCCGAACACTGAAGCTTTCTTT.

Here the CDR3 reads CASSHGQGAATEAFF. The DNA of the CDR3 is TGTGCCAGCAGCCACGGACAGGGGGCAGCGACTGAAGCTTTCTTT. V and J are TRBV3-1 (or the pseudogene TRBV3-2) and TRBJ1-1, with 11 bases aligning to TRBD1. CDR3 size: 15 residues. Germline V CDR1 and CDR2: LGHDT, YNNKEL (reference sequence). V lost 3 bases and J lost 5; bases outside the gene matches: 5.

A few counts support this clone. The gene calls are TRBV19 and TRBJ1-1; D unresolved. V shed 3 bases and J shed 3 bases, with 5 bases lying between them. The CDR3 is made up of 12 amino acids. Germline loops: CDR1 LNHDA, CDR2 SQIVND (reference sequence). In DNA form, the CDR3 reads TGTGCCAGTAGTATTATAGACACTGAAGCTTTCTTT. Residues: CASSIIDTEAFF.

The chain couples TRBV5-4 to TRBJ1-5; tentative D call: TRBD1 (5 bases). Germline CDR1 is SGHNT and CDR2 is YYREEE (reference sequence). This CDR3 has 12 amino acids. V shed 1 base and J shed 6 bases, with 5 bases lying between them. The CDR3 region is CASSLQGQPQHF. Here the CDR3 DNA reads TGTGCCAGCAGCTTGCAGGGTCAGCCCCAGCATTTT.

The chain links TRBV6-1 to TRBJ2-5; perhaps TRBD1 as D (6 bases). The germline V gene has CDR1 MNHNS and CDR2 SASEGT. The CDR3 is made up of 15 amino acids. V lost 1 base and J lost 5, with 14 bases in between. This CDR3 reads CASSEGGTRGETQYF. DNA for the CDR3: TGTGCCAGCAGTGAAGGGGGGACAAGAGGGGAGACCCAGTACTTC.

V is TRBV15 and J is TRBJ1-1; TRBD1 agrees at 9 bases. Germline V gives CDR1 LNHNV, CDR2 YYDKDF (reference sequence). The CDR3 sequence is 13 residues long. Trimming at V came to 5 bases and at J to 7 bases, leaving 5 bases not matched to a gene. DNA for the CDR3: TGTGCCACCAGCGGGACAGGGAAGGGTGAAGCTTTCTTT. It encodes CATSGTGKGEAFF. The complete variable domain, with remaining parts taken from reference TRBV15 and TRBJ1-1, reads DAMVIQNPRYQVTQFGKPVTLSCSQTLNHNVMYWYQQKSSQAPKLLFHYYDKDFNNEADTPDNFQSRRPNTSFCFLDIRSPGLGDTAMYLCATSGTGKGEAFFGQGTRLTVV.

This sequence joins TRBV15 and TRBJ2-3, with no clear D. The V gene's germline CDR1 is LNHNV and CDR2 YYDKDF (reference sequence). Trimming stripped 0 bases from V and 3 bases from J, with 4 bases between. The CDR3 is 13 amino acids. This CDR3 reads CATSRDPTDTQYF. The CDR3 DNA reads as TGTGCCACCAGCAGAGACCCTACAGATACGCAGTATTTT. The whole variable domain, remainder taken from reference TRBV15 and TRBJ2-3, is DAMVIQNPRYQVTQFGKPVTLSCSQTLNHNVMYWYQQKSSQAPKLLFHYYDKDFNNEADTPDNFQSRRPNTSFCFLDIRSPGLGDTAMYLCATSRDPTDTQYFGPGTRLTVL.

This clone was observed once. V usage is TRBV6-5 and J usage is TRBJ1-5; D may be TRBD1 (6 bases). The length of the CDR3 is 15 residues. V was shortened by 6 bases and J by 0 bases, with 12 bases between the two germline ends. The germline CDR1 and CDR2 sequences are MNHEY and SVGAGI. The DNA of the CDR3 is TGTGCCAGCAGGGTACAGGGCAATAGCAATCAGCCCCAGCATTTT. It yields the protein CASRVQGNSNQPQHF.

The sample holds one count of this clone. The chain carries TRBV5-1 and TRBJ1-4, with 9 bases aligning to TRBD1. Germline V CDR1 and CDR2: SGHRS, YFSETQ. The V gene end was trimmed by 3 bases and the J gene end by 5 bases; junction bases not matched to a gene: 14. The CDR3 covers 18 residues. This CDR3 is CASSSGTGMVSGNEKLFF. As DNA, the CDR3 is TGCGCCAGCAGCTCCGGGACAGGGATGGTTTCGGGGAATGAAAAACTGTTTTTT.

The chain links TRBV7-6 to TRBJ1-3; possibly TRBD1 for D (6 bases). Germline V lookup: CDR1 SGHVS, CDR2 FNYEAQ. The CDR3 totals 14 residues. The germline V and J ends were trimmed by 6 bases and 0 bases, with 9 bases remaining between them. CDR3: CASRRDTSGNTIYF. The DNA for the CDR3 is TGTGCCAGCAGACGGGACACCTCTGGAAACACCATATATTTT.

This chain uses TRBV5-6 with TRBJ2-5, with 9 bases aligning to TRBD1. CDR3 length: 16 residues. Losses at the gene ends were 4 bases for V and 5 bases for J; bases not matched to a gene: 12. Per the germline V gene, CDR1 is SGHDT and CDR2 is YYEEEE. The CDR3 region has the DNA TGTGCCAGCAGCCTCCGACAGGGGGGCTTTTCGGAGACCCAGTACTTC. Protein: CASSLRQGGFSETQYF.